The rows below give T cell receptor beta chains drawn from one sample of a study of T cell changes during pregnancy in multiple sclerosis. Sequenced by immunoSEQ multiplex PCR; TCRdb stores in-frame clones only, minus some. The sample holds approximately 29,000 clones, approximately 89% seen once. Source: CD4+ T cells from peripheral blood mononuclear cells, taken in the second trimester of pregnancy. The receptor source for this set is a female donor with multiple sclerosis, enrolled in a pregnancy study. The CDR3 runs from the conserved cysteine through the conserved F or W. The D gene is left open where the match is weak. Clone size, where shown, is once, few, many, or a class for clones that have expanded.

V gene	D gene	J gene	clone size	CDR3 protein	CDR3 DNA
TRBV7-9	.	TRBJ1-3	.	CASSPPGGRNTIYF	TGTGCCAGTTCCCCCCCCGGGGGGCGAAACACCATATATTTT
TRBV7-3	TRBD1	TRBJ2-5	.	CASSSRQGWGETQYF	TGTGCCAGCAGCTCCCGACAGGGCTGGGGAGAGACCCAGTACTTC
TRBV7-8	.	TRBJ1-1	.	CASSLTLDTEAFF	TGTGCCAGCAGCTTAACGTTAGACACTGAAGCTTTCTTT
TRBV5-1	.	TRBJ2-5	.	CASSLAKRGGETQYF	TGCGCCAGCAGCTTGGCCAAGAGGGGGGGAGAGACCCAGTACTTC
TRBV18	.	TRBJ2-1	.	CASSPMLGRQGTYNEQFF	TGTGCCAGCTCACCAATGCTGGGTAGGCAGGGGACCTACAATGAGCAGTTCTTC
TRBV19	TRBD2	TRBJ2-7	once	CASSTGLAGDHSYEQYF	TGTGCCAGTAGTACAGGACTAGCGGGGGACCACTCCTACGAGCAGTACTTC
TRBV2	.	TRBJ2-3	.	CASTFAGASPDTQYF	TGTGCCAGCACGTTCGCGGGGGCCTCGCCGGATACGCAGTATTTT
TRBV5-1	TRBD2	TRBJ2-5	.	CASSLFLAGTETQYF	TGCGCCAGCAGCTTGTTCCTAGCGGGGACAGAGACCCAGTACTTC
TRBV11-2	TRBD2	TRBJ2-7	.	CASSFGTSSYEQYF	TGTGCCAGCAGCTTTGGGACTAGCTCCTACGAGCAGTACTTC
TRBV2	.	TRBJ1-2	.	CASSDPRTASSYGYTF	TGTGCCAGCAGTGACCCCAGGACAGCCTCCTCCTATGGCTACACCTTC
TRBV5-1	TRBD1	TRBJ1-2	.	CASSLGQGNYGYTF	TGCGCCAGCAGCTTGGGACAGGGAAACTATGGCTACACCTTC
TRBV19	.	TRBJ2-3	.	CASSEAFTDTQYF	TGTGCCAGTAGTGAGGCTTTCACAGATACGCAGTATTTT
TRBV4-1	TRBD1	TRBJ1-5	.	CASSQETGDQPQHF	TGCGCCAGCAGCCAGGAAACAGGGGATCAGCCCCAGCATTTT
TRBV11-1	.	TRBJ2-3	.	CASSSGGTDTQYF	TGTGCCAGCAGCTCGGGAGGCACAGATACGCAGTATTTT
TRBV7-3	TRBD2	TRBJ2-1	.	CASSLMGGGADNEQFF	TGTGCCAGCAGCTTAATGGGCGGGGGGGCGGACAATGAGCAGTTCTTC
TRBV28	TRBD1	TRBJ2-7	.	CASSPGQGYEQYF	TGTGCCAGCAGTCCGGGACAGGGGTACGAGCAGTACTTC
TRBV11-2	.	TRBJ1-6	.	CASSLRGGQGWNSPLHF	TGTGCCAGCAGCTTACGGGGCGGCCAGGGGTGGAATTCACCCCTCCACTTT
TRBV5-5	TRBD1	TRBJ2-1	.	CASREDRGNPYNEQFF	TGTGCCAGCAGAGAGGACAGGGGGAACCCTTACAATGAGCAGTTCTTC
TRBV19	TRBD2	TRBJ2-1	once	CASSRASGKDYNEQFF	TGTGCCAGTAGTAGAGCTAGCGGGAAAGATTACAATGAGCAGTTCTTC
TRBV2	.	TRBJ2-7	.	CASSVGDSYEQYF	TGTGCCAGCAGTGTAGGGGACTCCTACGAGCAGTACTTC
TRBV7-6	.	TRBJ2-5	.	CASSFSGPQETQYF	TGTGCCAGCAGCTTCTCTGGGCCTCAAGAGACCCAGTACTTC
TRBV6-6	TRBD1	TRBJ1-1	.	CASSHKRTGMNTEAFF	TGTGCCAGCAGTCATAAAAGGACAGGGATGAACACTGAAGCTTTCTTT
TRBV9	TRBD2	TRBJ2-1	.	CASSLAGDYNEQFF	TGTGCCAGCTCCCTAGCGGGGGATTACAATGAGCAGTTCTTC
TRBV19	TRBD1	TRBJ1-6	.	CASSKDRANSPLHF	TGTGCCAGTAGTAAGGACAGGGCAAATTCACCCCTCCACTTT
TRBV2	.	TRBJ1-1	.	CASSEVQGSEAFF	TGTGCCAGCAGTGAGGTACAGGGCTCTGAAGCTTTCTTT
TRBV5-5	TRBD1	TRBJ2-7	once	CASSLEGQQLYEQYF	TGTGCCAGCAGCTTGGAGGGACAGCAACTCTACGAGCAGTACTTC
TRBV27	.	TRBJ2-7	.	CASSPGQSYEQYF	TGTGCCAGCAGTCCCGGACAGAGTTACGAGCAGTACTTC
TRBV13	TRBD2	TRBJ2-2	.	CASSALAGWGTGELFF	TGTGCCAGCAGCGCACTAGCGGGGTGGGGCACCGGGGAGCTGTTTTTT
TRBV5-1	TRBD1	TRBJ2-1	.	CASSLAQTGGIDEQFF	TGCGCCAGCAGCTTGGCCCAAACAGGGGGCATCGATGAGCAGTTCTTC
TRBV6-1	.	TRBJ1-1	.	CASSDEQGLNTEAFF	TGTGCCAGCAGCGACGAGCAGGGATTGAACACTGAAGCTTTCTTT
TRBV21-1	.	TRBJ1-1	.	CASSPRFPPSNTEAFF	TGTGCCAGCAGCCCCCGGTTCCCGCCTTCTAACACTGAAGCTTTCTTT
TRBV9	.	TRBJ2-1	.	CASSVGSLYNEQFF	TGTGCCAGCAGCGTAGGCAGTTTGTACAATGAGCAGTTCTTC
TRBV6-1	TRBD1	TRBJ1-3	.	CASSGQPGQGANTIYF	TGTGCCAGCAGTGGACAACCGGGACAGGGGGCTAACACCATATATTTT
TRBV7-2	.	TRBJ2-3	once	CASSPGQITQYF	TGTGCCAGCAGCCCTGGACAAATTACGCAGTATTTT
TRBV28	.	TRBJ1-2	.	CASSLAGGQFGYTF	TGTGCCAGCAGTTTAGCGGGGGGGCAGTTTGGCTACACCTTC
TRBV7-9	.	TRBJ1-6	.	CASSPPRVRPLHF	TGTGCCAGCAGCCCCCCTCGGGTTCGACCCCTCCACTTT
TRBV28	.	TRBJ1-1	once	CASSLRFGNTEAFF	TGTGCCAGCAGTCTACGGTTTGGGAACACTGAAGCTTTCTTT
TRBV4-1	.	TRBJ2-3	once	CASSRPRGGGLTDTQYF	TGCGCCAGCAGCCGGCCAAGGGGCGGGGGCCTCACAGATACGCAGTATTTT
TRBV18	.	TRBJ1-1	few	CASSPQGLNTEAFF	TGTGCCAGCTCTCCTCAGGGGTTGAACACTGAAGCTTTCTTT
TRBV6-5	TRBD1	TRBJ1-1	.	CASSYLTGGTEAFF	TGTGCCAGCAGTTACTTAACAGGGGGCACTGAAGCTTTCTTT
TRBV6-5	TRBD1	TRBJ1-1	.	CASSTSTGSTEAFF	TGTGCCAGCAGCACCTCGACAGGGAGCACTGAAGCTTTCTTT
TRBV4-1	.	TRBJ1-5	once	CASSQGSRVGNQPQHF	TGCGCCAGCAGCCAAGGATCCAGGGTCGGAAATCAGCCCCAGCATTTT
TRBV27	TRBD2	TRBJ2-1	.	CASIRLAGGSEQFF	TGTGCCAGCATTCGACTAGCGGGGGGTAGTGAGCAGTTCTTC
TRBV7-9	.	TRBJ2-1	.	CASNPVQGGQFF	TGTGCCAGCAACCCCGTCCAGGGGGGGCAGTTCTTC
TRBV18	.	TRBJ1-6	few	CASSPTGMGSPLHF	TGTGCCAGCTCACCAACAGGGATGGGTTCACCCCTCCACTTT
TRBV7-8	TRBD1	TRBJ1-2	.	CASSLGTGSTHGYTF	TGTGCCAGCAGCTTAGGGACAGGGAGTACGCATGGCTACACCTTC
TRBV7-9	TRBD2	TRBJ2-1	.	CASSSSPGVAGSYNEQFF	TGTGCCAGCAGCTCGTCCCCGGGGGTAGCGGGGTCTTACAATGAGCAGTTCTTC
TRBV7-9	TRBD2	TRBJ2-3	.	CASSLWKRGGATDTQYF	TGTGCCAGCAGCTTATGGAAGCGGGGGGGCGCAACAGATACGCAGTATTTT
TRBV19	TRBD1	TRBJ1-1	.	CASSAYGTGAEAFF	TGTGCCAGTAGTGCCTACGGGACAGGGGCTGAAGCTTTCTTT
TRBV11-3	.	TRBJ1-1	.	CASSFPESEEAFF	TGTGCCAGCAGCTTTCCCGAGTCGGAGGAAGCTTTCTTT
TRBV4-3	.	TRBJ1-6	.	CASSQDRRALNSPLHF	TGCGCCAGCAGCCAAGATCGCAGGGCCCTAAATTCACCCCTCCACTTT
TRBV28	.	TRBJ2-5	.	CASRRIGGQETQYF	TGTGCCAGCAGACGAATAGGGGGCCAAGAGACCCAGTACTTC
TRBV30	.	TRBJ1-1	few	CAWSVNRNTEAFF	TGTGCCTGGAGTGTTAACAGGAACACTGAAGCTTTCTTT
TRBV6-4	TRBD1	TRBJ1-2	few	CASSDPYQGAAHGYTF	TGTGCCAGCAGTGACCCCTACCAGGGGGCGGCTCATGGCTACACCTTC
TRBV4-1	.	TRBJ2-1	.	CASSQPGTYNEQFF	TGCGCCAGCAGCCAGCCCGGGACCTACAATGAGCAGTTCTTC
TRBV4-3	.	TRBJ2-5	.	CASSQVGARGPQYF	TGCGCCAGCAGCCAAGTGGGTGCTCGAGGGCCCCAGTACTTC
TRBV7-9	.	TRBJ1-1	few	CASSSDWNTEAFF	TGTGCCAGCAGCTCGGACTGGAACACTGAAGCTTTCTTT
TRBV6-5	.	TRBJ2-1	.	CASSYLDSSYNEQFF	TGTGCCAGCAGTTACCTTGACAGCTCCTACAATGAGCAGTTCTTC
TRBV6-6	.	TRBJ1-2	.	CASTQGLGGYTF	TGTGCCAGCACCCAGGGTTTAGGCGGCTACACCTTC